These 22 T cell receptor beta chains were all obtained from the same sample, sequenced in a study of cytomegalovirus exposure and HLA in healthy donors. The PCR had 60 Vbeta and 13 Jbeta primers. Produced via immunoSEQ multiplex PCR; TCRdb's table is partial and in-frame only. The sample records 150,000 to 200,000 clones, 60% to 85% being singletons. Source material: PBMCs. The receptors were gathered from a girl aged 10 to 17 in good health and CMV-seropositive.

The rearrangement uses TRBV9 and TRBJ1-5; D perhaps matches TRBD1 (6 bases). The CDR3 consists of 15 residues. Germline values: CDR1 SGDLS, CDR2 YYNGEE. Deletions cut 4 bases from V and 5 bases from J, with 16 bases between. The CDR3 DNA reads TGTGCCAGCAGCCTACGGGGGGCGCGAGATCAGCCCCAGCATTTT. It codes for CASSLRGARDQPQHF.

The V gene is TRBV9, the J gene TRBJ1-2; D unresolved. There are 13 residues in the CDR3. V lost 3 bases and J 1 base, leaving 7 bases between the germline ends. Germline assignment: CDR1 SGDLS and CDR2 YYNGEE. The CDR3 nucleotides are TGTGCCAGCAGCGACAATGATAACTATGGCTACACCTTC. As protein: CASSDNDNYGYTF. Together with reference TRBV9 and TRBJ1-2, the CDR3 gives the full variable domain: DSGVTQTPKHLITATGQRVTLRCSPRSGDLSVYWYQQSLDQGLQFLIQYYNGEERAKGNILERFSAQQFPDLHSELNLSSLELGDSALYFCASSDNDNYGYTFGSGTRLTVV.

The V gene is TRBV19, the J gene TRBJ2-1, with 9 nucleotides matching TRBD2. CDR3 size: 13 residues. Trimming at V came to 5 bases and at J to 9 bases, leaving 5 bases not matched to a gene. CDR1 is LNHDA, CDR2 SQIVND, per germline (reference sequence). The CDR3 reads CASSPASGIEQFF. The DNA of the CDR3 is TGTGCCAGTAGTCCGGCTAGCGGGATTGAGCAGTTCTTC.

In its sample, this clone was seen a few times. This chain joins TRBV9 and TRBJ2-2, with 9 nucleotides matching TRBD1. The CDR3 has 15 residues. The germline gives CDR1 SGDLS, CDR2 YYNGEE. J gave up 4 bases and V 5 bases, and 6 bases lay outside the gene matches. The CDR3 region is CASSGGTGSTGELFF. The CDR3 nucleotides read TGTGCCAGCAGTGGGGGGACAGGGTCCACCGGGGAGCTGTTTTTT.

This clone was seen more than once but under ten times. The CDR3 is CASSEYHQGLGNTEAFF. CDR3 nucleotides: TGTGCCAGCAGTGAATATCATCAGGGGTTAGGGAACACTGAAGCTTTCTTT. This chain links TRBV25-1 with TRBJ1-1; a weak D match, TRBD1 (6 bases). V was clipped by 0 bases and J by 1 base, with 15 bases between them. The germline gives CDR1 MGHDK, CDR2 SYGVNS. The CDR3 extends over 17 amino acids.

The V gene is TRBV7-9, the J gene TRBJ2-1; D is perhaps TRBD1 (6 bases). Trimming stripped 7 bases from V and 0 bases from J, with 10 bases between. CDR3 size: 14 residues. From germline, CDR1 is SEHNR and CDR2 FQNEAQ (reference sequence). CDR3: CASTTGSSYNEQFF. CDR3 in DNA: TGTGCCAGCACTACAGGGAGCTCCTACAATGAGCAGTTCTTC.

The rearrangement links TRBV6-5 to TRBJ1-2; a possible D gene is TRBD1 (5 bases). V lost 2 bases and J lost 4, with 14 bases in between. The CDR3 sequence is 15 residues long. CDR1 is MNHEY, CDR2 SVGAGI, per germline. CDR3 loop: CASSYGGGRSYGYTF. The CDR3 DNA sequence: TGTGCCAGCAGTTACGGGGGGGGACGGTCCTATGGCTACACCTTC.

The V and J genes are TRBV7-2 and TRBJ2-7; TRBD1 might be the D (6 bases). The ends were cut back, 5 bases at V and 2 bases at J, with 19 bases in the middle. The germline V gene encodes CDR1 SGHTA and CDR2 FQGNSA. CDR3 size: 16 residues. The CDR3 region has the DNA TGTGCCAGCAGCCCCCAAAGTGGGGGCGCGCCCTACGAGCAGTACTTC. This encodes CASSPQSGGAPYEQYF.

CDR3 DNA sequence: TGTGCCAGCAGCCAAGATTCGGGGGGGCGTTCACCCCTCCACTTT. It codes for CASSQDSGGRSPLHF. This chain connects TRBV4-2 to TRBJ1-6, with a possible D match to TRBD1 (6 bases). Looked up from germline, CDR1 is LGHNA and CDR2 is YNFKEQ. The CDR3 contains 15 residues. V lost 0 bases to trimming and J lost 9 bases, with 12 bases between them.

The chain joins TRBV7-8 to TRBJ2-1, with a possible D match to TRBD2 (6 bases). This CDR3 comprises 16 residues. The V and J ends lost 1 base and 7 bases respectively, with 17 bases between them. Germline CDR1 SGHVS, CDR2 FQNEAQ. CDR3 DNA: TGTGCCAGCAGCTTAGAATCGCATCTAGCGCAGAATGAGCAGTTCTTC. Amino acids: CASSLESHLAQNEQFF.

This chain uses TRBV25-1 with TRBJ2-7; 8 bases map to TRBD1. Germline-derived CDR1 and CDR2 are MGHDK and SYGVNS. The length of the CDR3 is 14 residues. Losses at the gene ends were 3 bases for V and 4 bases for J; bases not matched to a gene: 5. CDR3 sequence: CASSDLGQVYEQYF. The CDR3 bases are TGTGCCAGCAGTGACCTGGGACAGGTGTACGAGCAGTACTTC.

The V gene is TRBV25-1, the J gene TRBJ1-2, with 7 positions matching TRBD1. The germline gives CDR1 MGHDK, CDR2 SYGVNS. The CDR3 extends over 15 amino acids. The trim removed 2 bases at V and 4 bases at J, leaving 7 bases unmatched. CDR3 loop: CASSEGDRGGYGYTF. The CDR3 DNA reads TGTGCCAGCAGTGAAGGGGACAGAGGGGGCTATGGCTACACCTTC.

This sequence joins TRBV29-1 and TRBJ2-6; 10 bases are a match to TRBD1. CDR1 is SQVTM, CDR2 ANQGSEA, per germline. The CDR3 consists of 18 residues. The V and J ends lost 5 bases and 0 bases, in that order; junction bases with no gene match: 10. The chain's CDR3 is CSVSIPGQGISGANVLTF. The DNA of the CDR3 is TGCAGCGTTTCTATTCCGGGACAGGGGATCTCTGGGGCCAACGTCCTGACTTTC. The full variable domain, completed using reference TRBV29-1 and TRBJ2-6, is SAVISQKPSRDICQRGTSLTIQCQVDSQVTMMFWYRQQPGQSLTLIATANQGSEATYESGFVIDKFPISRPNLTFSTLTVSNMSPEDSSIYLCSVSIPGQGISGANVLTFGAGSRLTVL.

The chain has TRBV28 and TRBJ1-1, with a possible D match to TRBD1 (5 bases). Per the germline V gene, CDR1 is MDHEN and CDR2 is SYDVKM. Trimming stripped 11 bases from V and 2 bases from J, with 12 bases between. This CDR3 spans 12 amino acids. In nucleotides, the CDR3 is TGTGCCGCGATGACAGTAAACACTGAAGCTTTCTTT. Translation gives CAAMTVNTEAFF.

The J gene is TRBJ2-1, the V gene TRBV20-1; D gene unclear. CDR3 length equals 9 residues. Trimming shortened V by 3 bases and J by 15 bases, and 9 bases separated the two germline ends. In germline, CDR1 is DFQATT, CDR2 SNEGSKA (reference sequence). The CDR3 loop is CSARPRPFF. The CDR3 DNA follows: TGCAGTGCTAGGCCGCGTCCGTTCTTC.

The genes are TRBV5-1 and TRBJ2-2, with D possibly TRBD2 on 6 matching bases. Trimming took off 0 bases at V and 2 bases at J, with 14 bases between the two ends. CDR1 and CDR2 (germline): SGHRS, YFSETQ. The CDR3 extends over 17 amino acids. This chain's CDR3 is CASSLGVLSGNTGELFF. The CDR3 DNA reads TGCGCCAGCAGCTTGGGAGTCCTTAGCGGAAACACCGGGGAGCTGTTTTTT.

The rearrangement joins TRBV5-6 to TRBJ1-6; 7 bases agree with TRBD1. This CDR3 spans 15 amino acids. V lost 4 bases and J lost 7; bases outside the gene matches: 8. From germline, CDR1 is SGHDT and CDR2 YYEEEE. DNA for the CDR3: TGTGCCAGCAGCCCCCGGACAGGAACCAATTCACCCCTCCACTTT. Amino acid sequence: CASSPRTGTNSPLHF.

There are a few counts of this clone. V is TRBV9 and J is TRBJ2-7; 14 nucleotides align to TRBD2. Germline CDR1 is SGDLS and CDR2 is YYNGEE. Germline trimming cut 4 bases from V and 7 bases from J; bases unmatched to any gene: 10. This CDR3 has 16 amino acids. In nucleotides, the CDR3 is TGTGCCAGCAGCCCCTCGCCCAGGACTAGCGGGGGGGAGCAGTACTTC. Translating gives CASSPSPRTSGGEQYF.

J is TRBJ2-5 and V is TRBV4-2; 8 bases fit TRBD2. Germline values: CDR1 LGHNA, CDR2 YNFKEQ. This CDR3 spans 14 amino acids. With 1 base clipped from V and 5 bases from J, the junction kept 3 bases outside the gene matches. CDR3 residues: CASSQGTSRETQYF. The DNA of the CDR3 is TGTGCCAGCAGCCAAGGGACTAGCCGGGAGACCCAGTACTTC.

V usage is TRBV19 and J usage is TRBJ1-5, with 7 nucleotides matching TRBD1. The CDR3 contains 16 residues. V shed 4 bases, J shed 2 bases, and the junction held 8 bases outside the gene matches. CDR1 and CDR2 from the germline V gene are LNHDA and SQIVND (reference sequence). CDR3 amino acids: CASSTATGKGNQPQHF. CDR3 coding DNA: TGTGCCAGTAGTACAGCGACAGGGAAGGGCAATCAGCCCCAGCATTTT.

This chain links TRBV5-1 with TRBJ1-2; 11 nucleotides match TRBD1. Germline CDR1 reads SGHRS; CDR2 reads YFSETQ. The J segment lost 3 bases and the V segment lost 5 bases, leaving 6 bases of the junction unmatched. CDR3 length equals 15 residues. Written as DNA, the CDR3 is TGCGCCAGCAGACCGGGACAGGGGGGGGACTATGGCTACACCTTC. Its protein is CASRPGQGGDYGYTF.

This clone appeared once. The chain recombines TRBV23-1 with TRBJ2-7; TRBD1 is a possible D gene (5 bases). Being an ORF, TRBV23-1 has a function that is uncertain. With 1 base removed from V and 3 bases from J, the gap between germline ends came to 10 bases. The CDR3 is 14 residues long. CDR3 nucleotide sequence: TGCGCCAGCAGTCAATGGGGCAAAGGCTACGAGCAGTACTTC. Amino acids: CASSQWGKGYEQYF.